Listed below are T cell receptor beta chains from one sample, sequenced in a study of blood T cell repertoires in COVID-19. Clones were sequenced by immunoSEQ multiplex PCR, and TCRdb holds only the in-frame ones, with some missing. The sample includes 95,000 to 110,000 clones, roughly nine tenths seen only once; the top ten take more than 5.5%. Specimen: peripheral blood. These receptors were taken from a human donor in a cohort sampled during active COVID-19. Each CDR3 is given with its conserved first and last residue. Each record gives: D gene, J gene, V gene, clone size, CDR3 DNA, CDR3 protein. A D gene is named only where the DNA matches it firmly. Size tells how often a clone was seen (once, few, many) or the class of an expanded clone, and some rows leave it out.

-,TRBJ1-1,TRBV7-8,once,TGTGCCAGCAGCTTAGATGGTGTCGCCAGGCACACTGAAGCTTTCTTT,CASSLDGVARHTEAFF
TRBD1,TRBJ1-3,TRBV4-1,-,TGCGCCAGCAGCCAAAGACAGGGTGGCCAGGGTGGGAACACCATATATTTT,CASSQRQGGQGGNTIYF
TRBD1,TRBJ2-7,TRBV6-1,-,TGTGCCAGCAGTGATGGCCCAGGGACAGGGAAGTTATACGAGCAGTACTTC,CASSDGPGTGKLYEQYF
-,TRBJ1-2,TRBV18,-,TGTGCCAGCTCCCGAGAGGAGGGCTCGGGCTACACCTTC,CASSREEGSGYTF
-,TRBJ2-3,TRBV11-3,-,TGTGCCAGCAGCTTAGGGTTAGCCCAGACGGATACGCAGTATTTT,CASSLGLAQTDTQYF
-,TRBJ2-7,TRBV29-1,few,TGCAGCTCCCTCAAGGGGTACGAGCAGTACTTC,CSSLKGYEQYF
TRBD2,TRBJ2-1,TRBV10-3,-,TGTGCCATCAGCTTGCTAGCGGAAGAGCAGTTCTTC,CAISLLAEEQFF
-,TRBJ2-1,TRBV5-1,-,TGCGCCAGCAGCTTGGGGCACAGCTCCTACAATGAGCAGTTCTTC,CASSLGHSSYNEQFF
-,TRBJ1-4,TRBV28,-,TGTGCCAGCAGTGCGACAAGGAACGTTAATGAAAAACTGTTTTTT,CASSATRNVNEKLFF
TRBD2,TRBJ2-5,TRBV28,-,TGTGCCAGCAGCCCCCCGGGGGGGGTAGGAGAGACCCAGTACTTC,CASSPPGGVGETQYF
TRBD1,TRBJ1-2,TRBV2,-,TGTGCCAGCAATACACAGGGGGCGGGCTACACCTTC,CASNTQGAGYTF
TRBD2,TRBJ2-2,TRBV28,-,TGTGCCAGCAATGGACTAGCGGGAGGGGTTCGCGACACCGGGGAGCTGTTTTTT,CASNGLAGGVRDTGELFF
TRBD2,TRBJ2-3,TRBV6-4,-,TGTGCCAGCAGTACCCTAGCGGGGGGCAACACAGATACGCAGTATTTT,CASSTLAGGNTDTQYF
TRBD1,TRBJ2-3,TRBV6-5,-,TGTGCCAGCTGGGCCCGGCAGGGGGCAGATACGCAGTATTTT,CASWARQGADTQYF
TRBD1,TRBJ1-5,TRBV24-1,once,TGTGCCACTCGTCAGGGGGCTAATCAGCCCCAGCATTTT,CATRQGANQPQHF
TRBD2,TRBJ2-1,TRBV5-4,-,TGTGCCAGCAGCCCTACTCTTGGGGACTACTCCTACAATGAGCAGTTCTTC,CASSPTLGDYSYNEQFF
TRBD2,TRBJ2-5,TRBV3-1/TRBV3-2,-,TGTGCCAGCAGCCAAGCGGCCGGCGGGGGGACCCAGTACTTC,CASSQAAGGGTQYF
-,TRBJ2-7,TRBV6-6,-,TGTGCCAGCAGTAAGAGGGCTACCGCCTTCGAGCAGTACTTC,CASSKRATAFEQYF
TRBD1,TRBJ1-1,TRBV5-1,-,TGCGCCAGCAGCTTGGTCCTACAGGGGGGTACCCCTGAAGCTTTCTTT,CASSLVLQGGTPEAFF
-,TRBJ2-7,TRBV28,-,TGTGCCAGCAGTTCCTGGGGCTTCGTCACTCCCGAGCAGTACTTC,CASSSWGFVTPEQYF
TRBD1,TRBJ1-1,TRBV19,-,TGTGCCAGTAGTATAGGGGTCAGACAGGGCGGAGCTTTCTTT,CASSIGVRQGGAFF